This TCR beta chain was retrieved from a study of cytomegalovirus exposure and HLA in healthy donors (dated by TCRdb to the late 2010s). Study-level background: In an earlier analysis of around 540 of the donors, approximately 300 Gb of sequence data and 90 million to 130 million unique TCR beta sequences from roughly 190 million T cells were reported. An early release that covered about 600 HLA-typed donors contained approximately 290 gigabases of sequencing data and tens of millions of unique TCR sequences. Of the roughly 400 genotyped donors, 70% to 90% were placed in the genetic ancestry cluster associated with self-reported Caucasian donors. The aim of the study was to test whether cataloging public T cell receptors could identify signatures of past pathogen exposure. Using immunosequencing, the study profiled T cell repertoires from approximately 700 subjects and related those repertoires to cytomegalovirus serostatus. Along with the approximately 700-subject first cohort, a separate validation cohort of 120 different subjects was used. To predict cytomegalovirus infection status, the study brought together high-throughput TCR immunosequencing, statistical association of individual TCRs with disease status, and machine learning. To study patterns of TCR occurrence, a later analysis re-analyzed previously published TCR beta repertoires from around 670 donors and added high-resolution HLA genotyping. Rather than using new phenotypic data, the later analysis identified candidate immune exposures from TCR beta sequences and from how often those sequences occurred across donors. To decide whether each TCR beta V gene segment behaved as functional or pseudogenic, an earlier analysis of 587 of the donors relied on high-throughput TCR beta sequencing. Alongside the repertoire data, information on donor age, sex, ethnicity and CMV serostatus was compiled. A later genetic analysis used genome-wide SNP genotypes for about 60% of the roughly 670 donors, treating that subset as a discovery cohort. All discovery cohort repertoires had been generated using a single sequencing platform. Both class I and class II loci were covered by HLA typing, at four-digit resolution. The number of typed donors differed by locus: roughly 620-640 for A, B, C, DRB1 and DQB1; 522 for DQA1; 606 for DPA1; and roughly 450 for DPB1. Four or five DR-DQ haplotypes were handled as single units for association and clustering, since linkage in the cohort was strong. Among 300 to 500 genotyped donors of the cohort, an average of approximately 220,000 unique TCR beta nucleotide sequences was sequenced per donor, of which about 19% were non-productive. General findings and caveats noted by the study authors: The 87-base-pair reads could not distinguish some IMGT-functional V segments, including TRBV6-2 and TRBV6-3, so those segments were excluded. A later analysis found that most CMV-associated TCR beta chains appeared HLA-restricted, with HLA associations seemingly driven largely by CMV exposure. Correlated functional status among segregating V segments might be attributable to linkage disequilibrium, but an unknown experimental factor could not be ruled out. Seventeen rarely observed V segments, including chromosome 9 orphons, were excluded from the earlier analysis of a few hundred of the donors because counts were too low. When HLA alleles, especially DR and DQ, strongly co-occurred, TCR associations were difficult to assign to individual alleles. It was suggested by the authors that the approach could potentially be generalized to other disease states and immunological phenotypes. A total of fewer than 200 TCR beta chains were listed by the study as associated with cytomegalovirus. This cohort had only TCR beta chains sequenced, and the lack of alpha or paired-chain data limited which features could be detected. While some public TCRs were present in many individuals, most TCR sequences turned up only very rarely across donors. For the cohort, immune exposure information was limited to CMV serostatus. An association between a missense DCLRE1C variant and V-gene and J-gene trimming of TCR beta chains was found in a later genetic analysis and replicated in an independent cohort. Because HLA typing was missing for some donors at each locus, association tests included only the typed subset. At a false discovery rate of 0.05, a later analysis linked some 17,000 TCR beta sequences to specific HLA alleles. A later genetic analysis reported fewer N-insertions in productive TCRs among donors in an Asian-associated ancestry cluster than the roughly 700-donor mean. In a later analysis, HLA-associated TCR beta chains were found to be more clonally expanded and to have lower generation probabilities than equally common non-associated chains. In an earlier analysis of around 600 of the donors, most TCR beta V segments were observed in productive rearrangements about 90% or about 30% of the time, broadly matching IMGT annotations. A group of highly shared sequence variants was considered likely to be a technical artifact of the sequencing pipeline. According to a later analysis, parvovirus B19, influenza, CMV and Epstein-Barr virus appeared linked to several top co-occurrence clusters. In a later analysis, TCR association rates were found to vary across HLA loci, with the most associated TCRs seen for DRB1 alleles and the fewest for HLA-C alleles. Sequencing depth was assumed to be roughly uniform across donors in the presence/absence analyses, though that assumption may not hold. The classifier was reported to diagnose cytomegalovirus status with high specificity and sensitivity in both the original cohort and the validation cohort. A further reported finding was that TCR beta sequences accurately predicted the HLA-A and HLA-B alleles for most subjects in the first cohort. In vitro tests confirmed that a few of the cytomegalovirus-associated TCR beta chains recognize cytomegalovirus antigens.

There are 19 amino acids in the CDR3, from cysteine to phenylalanine inclusive. The sequence is cut down to CDR3 DNA, 57 bases in frame from base 1. CDR1 and CDR2, looked up from the germline V gene, are SQVTM and ANQGSEA. A distance of 33 bases separates the germline ends of V and J, which lose 8 bases and 4 bases respectively. The library was prepared using the immunoSEQ multiplex PCR assay. The multiplex PCR relied on a mix of 60 forward primers for TCR Vbeta segments and 13 reverse primers for TCR Jbeta segments. The CDR3 region of rearranged TCR beta genes was amplified from genomic DNA with a multiplex PCR assay. The amplified TCR beta libraries were sequenced on the Illumina HiSeq System as 87-base-pair reads. As for how the authors treated the data: Across the 670 or so repertoires, a later analysis counted 80 million or so unique TCR beta chains, approximately 12 million of which were shared by at least two donors. Raw reads were error-corrected and collapsed into unique sequences with a nearest-neighbor algorithm that merged closely related sequences to remove PCR and sequencing errors. To assign V, D and J gene segments, CDR3 sequences were aligned to IMGT reference sequences. For a sequence to be retained, at least a six-nucleotide match to both a V gene segment and a J gene segment was required. A rearrangement was called productive if the CDR3 had no stop codons and remained in frame with V and J, and every other rearrangement was called non-productive. CDR3 was defined by IMGT convention, running from the second conserved V-encoded cysteine to the conserved J-encoded phenylalanine. In an earlier analysis of more than 550 of the donors, sequences lacking an unambiguous match to a single V gene segment were excluded. In an earlier analysis of approximately 560 of the donors, a V segment was called functional when productive rearrangements were above 56.7%, and segregating when the standard deviation between donors exceeded 5%. A statistical classification framework was built to diagnose cytomegalovirus status from the catalog of TCR beta chain sequences. V and J gene assignment, in a later analysis, came from comparing TCR nucleotide sequences with IMGT/GENE-DB human TR gene sequences. A later analysis assigned CDR3 sequences and most-parsimonious VDJ recombination scenarios with the TCRdist pipeline. In a later analysis, each TCR beta chain was defined by its CDR3 amino acid sequence together with its V-gene family, and reads lacking a unique V-gene family were excluded. A later analysis removed over 500 highly shared, low-generation-probability nucleotide sequences to deal with suspected cross-contamination and a sequencing artifact. A later analysis calculated a clonal expansion index for each public chain from normalized within-repertoire ranks of inferred template counts. Generation probabilities in a later analysis came from a VDJ recombination model fitted to out-of-frame rearrangements, and those results were checked against IGoR. In a later analysis, hypergeometric tests were used to score TCR-TCR, TCR-HLA and TCR-CMV co-occurrence, with a repertoire-size bias correction applied to TCR pairs. In a later analysis, false discovery rates were estimated by permuting HLA or CMV assignments 20 times. In a later analysis, co-occurring TCRs were grouped using DBSCAN, and TCRdist sequence similarity was added for clustering within HLA-allele-positive subsets. Co-occurrence clustering excluded repertoires with fewer than 30,000 or more than 120,000 public chains, plus five with anomalous nucleotide sharing. TCRdb obtained this table from immuneACCESS and retained in-frame rearrangements with V and J assigned. These tables miss some clones; where compared with another copy, unresolved V genes account for less than half of the shortfall, and the remainder is unexplained. D and trimming were read from the DNA, whereas the V and J calls and clone size are those reported in that table. This sample lists roughly 150,000 clones; roughly three quarters were detected once. The ten biggest clones cover around 3.1% of the sample.

In total, 630 or so healthy bone marrow donors made up the cohort. Cohort members were all nominally healthy when sampled, although unrecorded immune exposures were likely present. The donor was CMV seronegative and was included in the group of several hundred seronegative cohort members. Each donor provided a peripheral blood sample, and peripheral blood mononuclear cells were used for TCR beta sequencing. Genomic DNA extraction from the blood cell samples was performed with the Qiagen DNeasy Blood Extraction Kit. Worth noting for this clone: It lacks a known antigen. The input lacks base qualities; no much larger clone sits a single base away.

The sample was PBMCs. The V and J genes are TRBV29-1 and TRBJ2-1; the D gene is perhaps TRBD2, from 5 matching bases. This receptor was identified in a male donor in good health and CMV-seronegative. The CDR3 sequence is CSTDQAVAIPGLEYNEQFF. DNA sequence: TGCAGCACGGACCAAGCGGTAGCCATACCCGGGCTTGAATACAATGAGCAGTTCTTC.